These 31 T cell receptor beta chains share one sample of origin, sequenced in a study of tumor-infiltrating lymphocytes in primary liver carcinoma. Using a constant-region primer together with ProtoScript II reverse transcriptase, TCR beta cDNA was made from about 490 ng of total RNA. Slightly modified ARM-PCR with three nested multiplex PCR rounds yielded TCR beta libraries. The first two PCR rounds, approximately 10 cycles each, used TRBV1-TRBV30 forward primers and a C-beta reverse primer. TCRdb re-called the multiplex PCR reads through MiXCR, storing one row per CDR3 protein. The top ten hold approximately 10% of the sample, which has approximately 110,000 distinct CDR3 sequences, around 60% seen once. Unsorted bulk tissue, roughly 20-34 mg of it, served as the source for co-extraction of RNA and DNA. What was sequenced was liver tumor tissue from sampling region 1. Subset: tumor region T1, superior pole. The source is a woman aged 55-69 years with primary liver carcinoma and hepatitis B virus infection.

In its sample, this clonotype was seen many times. V usage is TRBV28 and J usage is TRBJ2-4, with TRBD2 matching over 8 bases. Germline CDR1 and CDR2: MDHEN and SYDVKM. J lost 0 bases, V lost 6 bases, and 10 bases had no gene match. This CDR3 contains 17 residues. CDR3 amino acids: CASSQDYSGIAKNIQYF. The DNA for the CDR3 is TGTGCCAGCAGCCAGGATTATAGCGGGATAGCCAAAAACATTCAGTACTTC.

This clonotype was seen repeatedly, ten times or more. The gene calls are TRBV29-1 and TRBJ1-2, with a tentative D call TRBD1 (6 bases). The CDR3 runs 15 residues. The ends were cut back, 4 bases at V and 7 bases at J, with 22 bases in the middle. Germline lookup yields CDR1 SQVTM and CDR2 ANQGSEA. CDR3 bases: TGCAGCGTTGCTCCACAGGGAGTCGCGAGGGGTGGCTACACCTTC. This codes for CSVAPQGVARGGYTF.

As regards this clonotype: One end of the junction varies from germline; a read error may be responsible. J is TRBJ2-7 and V is TRBV11-3, with unresolved D. The germline gives CDR1 SGHNT, CDR2 YENEEA. CDR3 length equals 14 residues. The CDR3 DNA follows: TGTACCAGCAGCTTGTCCAGGAGAATGTACGAGCACTACTTC. Translation gives CTSSLSRRMYEHYF.

As regards this clonotype: Mismatch with germline at one junction end may stem from a read error. This sequence joins TRBV5-6 and TRBJ2-5; TRBD2 agrees at 11 bases. This CDR3 comprises 15 residues. The V gene's germline CDR1 is SGHDT and CDR2 YYEEEE. The CDR3 DNA sequence: TGTACCAGCAGCTTTAGCGGGAGGGCGGAGGAGACCCAGTACTTC. This sequence encodes CTSSFSGRAEETQYF.

The gene calls are TRBV29-1 and TRBJ1-2; the match to TRBD1 covers 8 bases. V was clipped by 7 bases and J by 12 bases; unmatched bases: 19. This CDR3 has 14 amino acids. The germline gives CDR1 SQVTM, CDR2 ANQGSEA. CDR3: CSADQGAQKGGHTF. The CDR3 nucleotides are TGCAGCGCCGATCAGGGGGCTCAGAAGGGCGGCCACACCTTC.

A single count supports this clonotype. V gene TRBV11-2 combines with J gene TRBJ2-3; TRBD2 matches at 7 bases. Per the germline V gene, CDR1 is SGHAT and CDR2 is FQNNGV. There are 15 residues in the CDR3. Germline trimming cut 5 bases from V and 12 bases from J; bases unmatched to any gene: 17. CDR3 loop: CASSPGLVGPDNQYF. The CDR3 nucleotides read TGTGCCAGCAGCCCTGGACTAGTGGGCCCAGATAATCAGTATTTT.

This clonotype was counted at least ten times. V gene TRBV6-1 combines with J gene TRBJ1-6; maybe TRBD1 (6 bases). The CDR3 length is 15 residues. The germline V gene encodes CDR1 MNHNS and CDR2 SASEGT. V lost 2 bases and J lost 6, with 11 bases in between. This CDR3 is CASSEIGGPNSPLHF. CDR3 nucleotide sequence: TGTGCCAGCAGTGAAATAGGGGGGCCTAATTCACCCCTCCACTTT.

The V gene is TRBV30, the J gene TRBJ1-5; D is possibly TRBD1 (6 bases). The V and J ends lost 2 bases and 1 base respectively, with 12 bases between them. This CDR3 is built from 15 residues. The V gene's germline CDR1 is GTSNPN and CDR2 SVGIG (reference sequence). The CDR3 sequence: CAWSTWTASNQPQHF. The CDR3 nucleotides read TGTGCCTGGAGTACCTGGACAGCGAGCAATCAGCCCCAGCATTTT. The full variable domain, completed using reference TRBV30 and TRBJ1-5, is SQTIHQWPATLVQPVGSPLSLECTVEGTSNPNLYWYRQAAGRGLQLLFYSVGIGQISSEVPQNLSASRPQDRQFILSSKKLLLSDSGFYLCAWSTWTASNQPQHFGDGTRLSIL.

In regard to this clonotype: A much larger clone sits a single nucleotide away, making a read error possible. V gene TRBV12-3 or TRBV12-4 combines with J gene TRBJ1-4; weak D call: TRBD1 (6 bases). The CDR3 is 15 amino acids. Trimming left V 2 bases short and J 11 bases short, with 18 bases between. CDR3 coding DNA: TGTGCCAGCAGTTTACAGGGACAAATGGGGGATAAACTGTTTTTT. Translation gives CASSLQGQMGDKLFF.

A remark on this clonotype: A read error is possible here, since a much larger clone lies one base away. The chain combines TRBV28 with TRBJ2-3; D ambiguous. Trimming removed 6 bases from V and 3 bases from J, with 13 bases in between. The length of the CDR3 is 14 residues. Per the germline V gene, CDR1 is MDHEN and CDR2 is SYDVKM. The CDR3 loop reads CASSSLSGTDTQYF. The CDR3 DNA is TGTGCCAGCAGCTCCCTCTCCGGGACAGATACGCAGTATTTT.

Comment on this clonotype: This may come from a read error, since a much larger clone is one base off. The rearrangement joins TRBV6-2 or TRBV6-3 to TRBJ2-7; TRBD2 might be the D (5 bases). Germline CDR1 MNHEY, CDR2 SVGEGT. The CDR3 totals 14 residues. V was trimmed by 4 bases and J by 3 bases, leaving 13 bases between them. In DNA, the CDR3 is TGTGCCAGCAGTTGCGGGCTGACGAACTACGAGCAGTACTTC. Its translation is CASSCGLTNYEQYF.

The chain recombines TRBV7-9 with TRBJ2-1; no reliable D call. Germline V lookup: CDR1 SEHNR, CDR2 FQNEAQ (reference sequence). The V end was cut by 1 base, the J end by 10 bases, with 11 bases between. This CDR3 is built from 13 residues. CDR3 bases: TGTGCCAGCAGCTTAGATAACCGATGGGAGCAGTTCTTC. It is translated as CASSLDNRWEQFF.

Worth noting for this clonotype: This may come from a read error, since a much larger clone is one base off. The chain uses TRBV4-1 and TRBJ2-2; 8 bases match TRBD1. The CDR3 length is 17 residues. Per the germline V gene, CDR1 is MGHRA and CDR2 is YSYEKL. The CDR3 DNA follows: TGCGCCAGCTGCCAGGACCCAGCAGGGGGCGGAACCGGGGAGCTGTTTTTT. It codes for CASCQDPAGGGTGELFF.

There are many counts of this clonotype. DNA of the CDR3: TGCAGCGTTGAAACGGGGGGGGGATACGAGCAGTACTTC. Protein product: CSVETGGGYEQYF. The rearrangement links TRBV29-1 to TRBJ2-7, with 8 bases aligning to TRBD2. The CDR3 spans 13 residues. The trim removed 2 bases at V and 4 bases at J, leaving 4 bases unmatched. Germline values: CDR1 SQVTM, CDR2 ANQGSEA.

The table lists this clonotype with many counts. The chain uses TRBV5-4 and TRBJ2-3, with D unclear. Trimming left V 0 bases short and J 0 bases short, with 11 bases between. The CDR3 loop spans 16 amino acids. CDR1 is SGHNT, CDR2 YYREEE, per germline (reference sequence). CDR3 protein: CASSLGLAPSTDTQYF. The CDR3 DNA follows: TGTGCCAGCAGCTTGGGGTTAGCCCCTAGCACAGATACGCAGTATTTT.

This clonotype showed up just once. Mismatch with germline at one junction end may stem from a read error. J is TRBJ1-1 and V is TRBV9; D is perhaps TRBD1 (5 bases). The CDR3 loop spans 16 amino acids. Germline CDR1 SGDLS, CDR2 YYNGEE. The CDR3 sequence: CASSVTSGGPNTEAFF. For the CDR3, the DNA is TGTGCCAGTAGCGTAACATCGGGGGGACCGAACACTGAAGCTTTCTTT.

With respect to this clonotype: This likely comes from a read error, as the CDR3 has no conserved phenylalanine or tryptophan at its end. This rearrangement joins TRBV12-3 or TRBV12-4 to TRBJ1-5; possible D gene TRBD1, 6 bases. The CDR3 is made up of 15 amino acids. CDR3 loop: CASSSRQVSNQSQHC. In DNA form, the CDR3 reads TGTGCCAGCAGTTCCCGACAGGTTAGCAATCAGTCCCAGCATTGT.

This rearrangement joins TRBV6-5 to TRBJ2-5; 8 nucleotides agree with TRBD1. The J segment lost 5 bases and the V segment lost 10 bases, leaving 9 bases of the junction unmatched. Per germline, CDR1 MNHEY and CDR2 SVGAGI. The CDR3 spans 13 residues. For the CDR3, the DNA is TGTGCCAACAGCCCCCGACAGGGGGAGACCCAGTACTTC. Translating it yields CANSPRQGETQYF.

This chain links TRBV6-6 with TRBJ2-2; D is ambiguous. Germline CDR1 reads MNHNY; CDR2 reads SVGAGI (reference sequence). The CDR3 spans 15 residues. V lost 2 bases, J lost 2 bases, and 9 bases lay in between. CDR3 protein: CASSYVWGNTGELFF. CDR3 coding DNA: TGTGCCAGCAGTTACGTCTGGGGAAACACCGGGGAGCTGTTTTTT.

Worth noting for this clonotype: A much larger clone lies one base from this, so it may be a read error. CDR3 residues: CASSEVAGGHNEQFF. Written as DNA, the CDR3 is TGTGCCAGCAGTGAAGTTGCGGGGGGTCACAATGAGCAGTTCTTC. The genes are TRBV6-1 and TRBJ2-1; TRBD2 matches 8 bases. The CDR3 has 15 residues. Germline V lookup: CDR1 MNHNS, CDR2 SASEGT. The V segment lost 1 base and the J segment 5 bases; nucleotides outside the gene matches: 4.

This clonotype appeared once. A much larger clone is a single base away; this may be a read error. Lacking the conserved final phenylalanine or tryptophan, this CDR3 likely reflects a read error. CDR3 DNA: TGTGCCAGCAGCTCTACTAGCGGGAGGCACTCCTACGAGCAGTACCTC. Translating gives CASSSTSGRHSYEQYL. V is TRBV7-8 and J is TRBJ2-7, with 12 bases that match TRBD2. The V gene end was trimmed by 4 bases and the J gene end by 0 bases; junction bases not matched to a gene: 4. The CDR3 has 16 amino acids. CDR1 and CDR2 (germline): SGHVS, FQNEAQ.

This clonotype was seen ten or more times. V gene TRBV28 combines with J gene TRBJ1-1, with TRBD1 as a possible D gene (6 bases). CDR3 length: 15 amino acids. Trimming took off 5 bases at V and 7 bases at J, with 20 bases between the two ends. Germline V gene data show CDR1 as MDHEN and CDR2 as SYDVKM. The CDR3 DNA is TGTGCCAGCAGTCACCTAACTCTCGGACAGTTTGAAGCTTTCTTT. Amino acids: CASSHLTLGQFEAFF.

This clonotype came up many times. The V gene is TRBV28, the J gene TRBJ1-2; no clear D. The germline gives CDR1 MDHEN, CDR2 SYDVKM. The CDR3 extends over 12 amino acids. The CDR3 region is CVSASTNYGYTF. In DNA, the CDR3 is TGTGTGTCAGCGTCGACTAACTATGGCTACACCTTC.

This clonotype showed up many times. V and J are TRBV12-3 or TRBV12-4 and TRBJ2-1; D gene unclear. This CDR3 region has 12 residues. V gave up 1 base and J gave up 13 bases, with 11 bases separating them. CDR3 in amino acids: CASSLGQRPQFF. The CDR3 DNA reads as TGTGCCAGCAGTTTAGGGCAGAGACCCCAGTTCTTC.

Notes on this clonotype: Relative to the germline gene, one junction end is altered; a read error may explain this. The V call is TRBV11-1, the J call TRBJ2-7; D might be TRBD1 or TRBD2, each matching 5 bases. The germline V gene has CDR1 SGHAT and CDR2 FQDESV (reference sequence). The CDR3 loop spans 13 amino acids. The CDR3 here is CTSSFDGDHEQYF. The DNA for the CDR3 is TGTACCAGCAGCTTCGACGGGGACCACGAGCAGTACTTC. The full variable domain, with the rest looked up from reference TRBV11-1 and TRBJ2-7, is EAEVAQSPRYKITEKSQAVAFWCDPISGHATLYWYRQILGQGPELLVQFQDESVVDDSQLPKDRFSAERLKGVDSTLKIQPAELGDSAMYLCTSSFDGDHEQYFGPGTRLTVT.

With regard to this clonotype: A junction boundary mismatches the germline segment, possibly from a read error. The rearrangement links TRBV4-2 to TRBJ2-1; D might be TRBD1 or TRBD2, each matching 6 bases. Germline CDR1 is LGHNA and CDR2 is YNFKEQ. The CDR3 consists of 17 residues. Written as DNA, the CDR3 is TGTGCCAGCAGCCAAGTCTCTAGGGGGGAACTTGTTGATGAGCAGTTGTTC. Amino acids: CASSQVSRGELVDEQLF.

This sequence joins TRBV5-1 and TRBJ2-2; D not certain. V was trimmed by 4 bases and J by 6 bases, leaving 16 bases between them. The CDR3 runs 15 residues. CDR1 and CDR2 from the germline V gene are SGHRS and YFSETQ. This CDR3 is CASSPPFTKPGELFF. In DNA, the CDR3 is TGCGCCAGCAGCCCCCCCTTTACTAAACCCGGGGAGCTGTTTTTT.

This clonotype was detected ten times or more. This chain uses TRBV12-3 or TRBV12-4 with TRBJ2-7, with D possibly being TRBD1 (6 bases). The CDR3 runs 16 residues. V was clipped by 5 bases and J by 4 bases, with 21 bases between them. This chain's CDR3 is CASSPPGVRGMYEQYF. The CDR3 nucleotides read TGTGCCAGCAGTCCCCCCGGGGTCAGGGGAATGTACGAGCAGTACTTC.

This clonotype has only a few counts. A single base separates this from a much larger clone, so it may be a read error. This chain connects TRBV29-1 to TRBJ2-7; D is possibly TRBD1 (6 bases). The CDR3 contains 13 residues. Per the germline V gene, CDR1 is SQVTM and CDR2 is ANQGSEA. The V gene lost 4 bases and the J gene lost 6 bases, with 16 bases spanning the gap. DNA of the CDR3: TGCAGCGTTGTTGGGGGCTACCCTTGCGAGCAGTACTTC. Its translation is CSVVGGYPCEQYF.

This chain's CDR3 is CASSFQPRDRARNEQFF. In DNA form, the CDR3 reads TGTGCCAGCAGCTTCCAGCCCCGGGACAGGGCTCGCAATGAGCAGTTCTTC. V is TRBV21-1 and J is TRBJ2-1; the table's D call TRBD1 went unverified against the DNA. TRBV21-1 is given as a pseudogene. CDR3 length: 17 residues.

This clonotype occurred once. This chain links TRBV20-1 with TRBJ1-2; a weak D match, TRBD1 (5 bases). With 1 base removed from V and 8 bases from J, the gap between germline ends came to 17 bases. The CDR3 length is 14 residues. Germline lookup yields CDR1 DFQATT and CDR2 SNEGSKA (reference sequence). CDR3: CSARVPDSRNGYTF. The CDR3 DNA follows: TGCAGTGCTAGAGTCCCCGACAGTAGGAACGGCTACACCTTC.